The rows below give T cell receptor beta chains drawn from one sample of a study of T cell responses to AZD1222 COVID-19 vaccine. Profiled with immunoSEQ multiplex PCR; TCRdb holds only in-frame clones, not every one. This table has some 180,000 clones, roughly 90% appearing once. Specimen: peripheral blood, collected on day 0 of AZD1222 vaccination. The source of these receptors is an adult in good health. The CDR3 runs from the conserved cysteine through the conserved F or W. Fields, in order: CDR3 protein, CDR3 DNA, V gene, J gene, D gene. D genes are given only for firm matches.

CDR3aa: CASSEDRGLYEQYF
CDR3nt: TGTGCCAGCAGCGAGGACAGGGGGCTCTACGAGCAGTACTTC
v_gene: TRBV2
j_gene: TRBJ2-7
d_gene: TRBD1

CDR3aa: CAASRDSGNTIYF
CDR3nt: TGTGCCGCAAGTCGGGACTCTGGAAACACCATATATTTT
v_gene: TRBV5-4
j_gene: TRBJ1-3
d_gene: .

CDR3aa: CSVAPRFRYEQYF
CDR3nt: TGCAGCGTTGCGCCCCGGTTCCGCTACGAGCAGTACTTC
v_gene: TRBV29-1
j_gene: TRBJ2-7
d_gene: .

CDR3aa: CASSSGQGPYRGYTF
CDR3nt: TGTGCCAGCAGCTCCGGACAGGGCCCCTATAGGGGCTACACCTTC
v_gene: TRBV7-9
j_gene: TRBJ1-2
d_gene: TRBD1

CDR3aa: CASRTSGGDEQFF
CDR3nt: TGTGCCAGCAGGACTAGCGGGGGCGATGAGCAGTTCTTC
v_gene: TRBV6-5
j_gene: TRBJ2-1
d_gene: TRBD2

CDR3aa: CASSQVAGNTEAFF
CDR3nt: TGTGCCAGCAGCCAAGTGGCGGGGAACACTGAAGCTTTCTTT
v_gene: TRBV4-2
j_gene: TRBJ1-1
d_gene: .

CDR3aa: CASSQEVNYGYTF
CDR3nt: TGTGCCAGCAGCCAAGAAGTGAACTATGGCTACACCTTC
v_gene: TRBV3-1/TRBV3-2
j_gene: TRBJ1-2
d_gene: .

CDR3aa: CASSQERRTVKSVYGYTF
CDR3nt: TGTGCCAGCAGCCAAGAACGAAGGACAGTCAAAAGTGTTTATGGCTACACCTTC
v_gene: TRBV4-2
j_gene: TRBJ1-2
d_gene: .

CDR3aa: CASSLTGNNQPQHF
CDR3nt: TGTGCCAGCAGCCTGACAGGGAATAATCAGCCCCAGCATTTT
v_gene: TRBV7-2
j_gene: TRBJ1-5
d_gene: TRBD1

CDR3aa: CASSSQENTEAFF
CDR3nt: TGTGCCAGCAGCTCTCAAGAGAACACTGAAGCTTTCTTT
v_gene: TRBV7-3
j_gene: TRBJ1-1
d_gene: .

CDR3aa: CASSLVAPGYGYTF
CDR3nt: TGCGCCAGCAGCTTGGTCGCGCCGGGCTATGGCTACACCTTC
v_gene: TRBV5-1
j_gene: TRBJ1-2
d_gene: .

CDR3aa: CASSRLGQGSYGYTF
CDR3nt: TGTGCCAGCAGTCGGCTTGGACAGGGTTCCTATGGCTACACCTTC
v_gene: TRBV6-2/TRBV6-3
j_gene: TRBJ1-2
d_gene: TRBD1

CDR3aa: CASSIGQGYTDTQYF
CDR3nt: TGTGCCAGCAGCATCGGACAGGGGTACACAGATACGCAGTATTTT
v_gene: TRBV5-4
j_gene: TRBJ2-3
d_gene: TRBD1

CDR3aa: CASSLARDREAVRSYNEQFF
CDR3nt: TGCGCCAGCAGCTTAGCCCGGGACAGGGAGGCAGTTAGGTCCTACAATGAGCAGTTCTTC
v_gene: TRBV5-1
j_gene: TRBJ2-1
d_gene: TRBD1

CDR3aa: CASKPLRDTRYGYTF
CDR3nt: TGTGCCAGCAAACCACTTCGGGACACCCGGTATGGCTACACCTTC
v_gene: TRBV6-5
j_gene: TRBJ1-2
d_gene: .

CDR3aa: CSASFLAGSTGELFF
CDR3nt: TGCAGTGCTAGTTTCCTAGCGGGAAGTACCGGGGAGCTGTTTTTT
v_gene: TRBV20-1
j_gene: TRBJ2-2
d_gene: TRBD2